This T cell receptor (beta chain) comes out of a study of T cells in Graves' hyperthyroidism and ophthalmopathy. Study-wide results and caveats: Most clonotypes expanded in the thyroid (above 0.001) were also present in blood.

For this clonotype: Its matching antigen is unknown.

The CDR3 regions of TCR beta were amplified from RNA transcripts. The HTBI primer set served for first-round RT-PCR of the TCR CDR3. TCRdb reanalysed the multiplex PCR reads using MiXCR and keeps one entry per CDR3 protein. The top ten hold 8% to 8.5% of the sample, which has approximately 560,000 distinct CDR3 sequences, about 45% seen once. The CDR3 contains 13 residues. Germline V gene lookup returns CDR1 SGHTA and CDR2 FQGTGA. V lost 2 bases and J 6 bases, leaving 8 bases between the germline ends. Stable Graves' hyperthyroidism denoted no ophthalmopathy progression over 18 months. The chain recombines TRBV7-3 with TRBJ1-5; D is unclear. Sample: peripheral blood or thyroid tissue (not recorded which). This receptor was identified in a woman between 18 and 29 years old with Graves' hyperthyroidism. For the CDR3, the DNA is TGTGCCAGCAGCTTAGAAATCGGTCAGCCCCAGCATTTT. It codes for CASSLEIGQPQHF.